One and the same sample provided the 25 T cell receptor beta chains below, sequenced in a study of cytomegalovirus exposure and HLA in healthy donors. Some clones are missing from TCRdb's copy, which holds only in-frame ones; the method was immunoSEQ multiplex PCR. The data contain under 150,000 clones, about 90% of them singletons. Sequencing was done on a sample of PBMCs. The receptors here all came from a man aged 18 to 30 in good health and CMV-seronegative.

The rearrangement uses TRBV7-6 and TRBJ2-1, with 11 bases matching TRBD1. V was clipped by 5 bases and J by 7 bases; unmatched bases: 10. This CDR3 region has 16 residues. Germline CDR1 is SGHVS and CDR2 is FNYEAQ. CDR3 nucleotides: TGTGCCAGCAGCCCGCGGACAGGGGGCGCTGGAAATGAGCAGTTCTTC. Protein product: CASSPRTGGAGNEQFF.

This clone has more than one count but fewer than ten. The V call is TRBV7-9, the J call TRBJ1-1; D remains ambiguous. The V gene's germline CDR1 is SEHNR and CDR2 FQNEAQ (reference sequence). CDR3 length: 13 residues. V gave up 1 base and J gave up 8 bases, with 11 bases separating them. This CDR3 is CASSLGSATEAFF. DNA for the CDR3: TGTGCCAGCAGCTTAGGGTCAGCGACCGAAGCTTTCTTT. Variable domain in full (rest from reference TRBV7-9 and TRBJ1-1): DTGVSQNPRHKITKRGQNVTFRCDPISEHNRLYWYRQTLGQGPEFLTYFQNEAQLEKSRLLSDRFSAERPKGSFSTLEIQRTEQGDSAMYLCASSLGSATEAFFGQGTRLTVV.

V is TRBV5-6 and J is TRBJ2-3; tentative D call: TRBD1 (5 bases). V lost 0 bases and J 0 bases, leaving 11 bases between the germline ends. The CDR3 spans 16 residues. CDR1 and CDR2 from the germline V gene are SGHDT and YYEEEE. The CDR3 DNA sequence: TGTGCCAGCAGCTTGGCCCTCAGGGCCAGCACAGATACGCAGTATTTT. Encoded protein: CASSLALRASTDTQYF.

The J gene is TRBJ2-4, the V gene TRBV11-2; D is perhaps TRBD2 (7 bases). Germline V gene sequence: CDR1 SGHAT, CDR2 FQNNGV. This CDR3 contains 15 residues. V was cut by 6 bases and J by 2 bases, with 14 bases left in between. CDR3: CASRKPGGSKNIQYF. The CDR3 region has the DNA TGTGCCAGCAGAAAACCGGGGGGCTCCAAAAACATTCAGTACTTC.

The rearrangement joins TRBV7-8 to TRBJ1-1; D call uncertain. This CDR3 is built from 13 residues. The ends were cut back, 1 base at V and 4 bases at J, with 7 bases in the middle. The germline V gene has CDR1 SGHVS and CDR2 FQNEAQ. In DNA form, the CDR3 reads TGTGCCAGCAGCTTAGTCCGAGGCACTGAAGCTTTCTTT. Protein sequence: CASSLVRGTEAFF.

The rearrangement links TRBV11-2 to TRBJ2-3; 8 bases agree with TRBD1. The CDR3 totals 17 residues. CDR1 and CDR2 (germline): SGHAT, FQNNGV. Germline trimming cut 1 base from V and 5 bases from J; bases unmatched to any gene: 11. CDR3 DNA sequence: TGTGCCAGCAGCTTAGGTTTGGCCCCAGGGGGCGTAGATACGCAGTATTTT. As protein: CASSLGLAPGGVDTQYF. Full variable domain (missing parts from reference TRBV11-2 and TRBJ2-3): EAGVAQSPRYKIIEKRQSVAFWCNPISGHATLYWYQQILGQGPKLLIQFQNNGVVDDSQLPKDRFSAERLKGVDSTLKIQPAKLEDSAVYLCASSLGLAPGGVDTQYFGPGTRLTVL.

The CDR3 coding sequence is TGCAGCGCCGCCGGGACAGCAACTAATGAAAAACTGTTTTTT. As protein: CSAAGTATNEKLFF. The chain couples TRBV29-1 to TRBJ1-4, with 7 positions matching TRBD1. CDR1 SQVTM and CDR2 ANQGSEA come from the germline V gene. The CDR3 contains 14 residues. Unmatched junction bases numbered 5, after V lost 7 bases and J lost 0 bases.

V and J are TRBV7-2 and TRBJ2-1; 8 positions agree with TRBD2. The CDR3 sequence is 14 residues long. J was trimmed by 7 bases and V by 3 bases; bases with no gene match: 5. Looked up from germline, CDR1 is SGHTA and CDR2 is FQGNSA. The CDR3 sequence is CASSFAGGGNEQFF. The CDR3, as DNA: TGTGCCAGCAGCTTCGCGGGGGGCGGGAATGAGCAGTTCTTC.

The J gene is TRBJ2-7, the V gene TRBV2; TRBD2 aligns across 10 bases. This CDR3 comprises 14 residues. Germline assignment: CDR1 SNHLY and CDR2 FYNNEI. The J segment lost 2 bases and the V segment lost 7 bases, leaving 5 bases of the junction unmatched. The CDR3 reads CASISGGPTYEQYF. DNA for the CDR3: TGTGCCAGCATTAGCGGGGGGCCTACCTACGAGCAGTACTTC.

The chain is built from TRBV27 and TRBJ2-7; 10 bases fit TRBD1. V was pared by 10 bases and J by 6 bases, with 6 bases of the junction left unmatched. The CDR3 runs to 12 residues. Germline CDR1 is MNHEY and CDR2 is SMNVEV (reference sequence). The CDR3 loop reads CATKTGGSEQYF. The CDR3 DNA reads as TGTGCCACCAAGACAGGGGGCTCCGAGCAGTACTTC.

The chain uses TRBV6-5 and TRBJ1-5; no clear D gene. Trimming took 4 bases from V and 7 from J, leaving 8 bases between them. CDR3 length: 12 amino acids. Germline values: CDR1 MNHEY, CDR2 SVGAGI. The CDR3 DNA is TGTGCCAGCAGTTCCGGTACCCAGCCCCAGCATTTT. Translated, it gives CASSSGTQPQHF.

The V gene is TRBV7-2, the J gene TRBJ1-5, with D unclear. The CDR3 contains 15 residues. The V gene lost 5 bases and the J gene lost 6 bases, with 17 bases spanning the gap. Germline V gives CDR1 SGHTA, CDR2 FQGNSA. The CDR3 DNA follows: TGTGCCAGCAGCCTAAATTCCCGCGCGGCTCAGCCCCAGCATTTT. Translation: CASSLNSRAAQPQHF. The complete variable domain, with remaining parts taken from reference TRBV7-2 and TRBJ1-5, reads GAGVSQSPSNKVTEKGKDVELRCDPISGHTALYWYRQSLGQGLEFLIYFQGNSAPDKSGLPSDRFSAERTGGSVSTLTIQRTQQEDSAVYLCASSLNSRAAQPQHFGDGTRLSIL.

The V call is TRBV6-4, the J call TRBJ2-7, with 9 bases lining up with TRBD2. This CDR3 has 13 amino acids. With V trimmed by 3 bases and J by 5 bases, 2 bases remained unmatched. Germline V gene sequence: CDR1 MRHNA, CDR2 SNTAGT. CDR3 sequence: CASSEEREDEQYF. The CDR3 DNA reads as TGTGCCAGCAGTGAGGAGCGGGAGGACGAGCAGTACTTC.

The chain has TRBV5-1 and TRBJ1-2; 7 bases fit TRBD1. The CDR3 extends over 14 amino acids. V was clipped by 4 bases and J by 7 bases; unmatched bases: 10. CDR1 SGHRS and CDR2 YFSETQ come from the germline V gene. This CDR3 reads CASSDGQATLGYTF. CDR3 coding DNA: TGCGCCAGCAGCGACGGACAGGCCACCCTTGGCTACACCTTC.

The chain links TRBV28 to TRBJ2-3, with 15 bases identical to TRBD2. Germline loops: CDR1 MDHEN, CDR2 SYDVKM. CDR3 length: 17 residues. V dropped 3 bases and J dropped 6; count of bases not matched to a gene: 7. The CDR3 DNA is TGTGCCAGCAGTTTGGTGGGACTAGCGGGAGGAGAGGATACGCAGTATTTT. As protein: CASSLVGLAGGEDTQYF.

The chain couples TRBV29-1 to TRBJ2-7, with D uncertain. CDR3 size: 13 residues. V was cut by 4 bases and J by 3 bases, with 13 bases left in between. Germline-derived CDR1 and CDR2 are SQVTM and ANQGSEA. The chain's CDR3 is CSVARSFGYEQYF. The CDR3 nucleotides read TGCAGCGTTGCCCGGTCCTTCGGCTACGAGCAGTACTTC.

V is TRBV28 and J is TRBJ2-7, with D unclear. Germline V lookup: CDR1 MDHEN, CDR2 SYDVKM. With 2 bases removed from V and 0 bases from J, the gap between germline ends came to 8 bases. The CDR3 length is 14 residues. CDR3 sequence: CASSLPASSYEQYF. CDR3 nucleotide sequence: TGTGCCAGCAGTTTACCCGCCAGCTCCTACGAGCAGTACTTC.

This clone was seen only once. The CDR3 DNA reads TGTGCCAGCAGCAATTATATCGGACAGGGGGTGAACTATGGCTACACCTTC. This translates into CASSNYIGQGVNYGYTF. The chain recombines TRBV21-1 with TRBJ1-2; the table assigns TRBD1, which was not confirmed against the DNA. TRBV21-1 is a recognized pseudogene. There are 17 residues in the CDR3.

The V call is TRBV5-4, the J call TRBJ2-7; TRBD1 matches 8 bases. This CDR3 has 15 residues. Unmatched junction bases numbered 8, after V lost 4 bases and J lost 2 bases. Germline CDR1 is SGHNT and CDR2 is YYREEE (reference sequence). For the CDR3, the DNA is TGTGCCAGCAGCCTCATCGGACAGGGCCCCTACGAGCAGTACTTC. Its protein product is CASSLIGQGPYEQYF.

The chain employs TRBV6-6 and TRBJ2-7; TRBD2 agrees at 13 bases. Germline CDR1 is MNHNY and CDR2 is SVGAGI (reference sequence). J lost 1 base, V lost 10 bases, and 4 bases had no gene match. The CDR3 has 14 amino acids. The CDR3 DNA reads TGTGCCACGTGGACTAGCGGGAGTTCCTACGAGCAGTACTTC. Its translation is CATWTSGSSYEQYF.

The chain is built from TRBV2 and TRBJ2-1; D is perhaps TRBD2 (5 bases). The CDR3 runs to 11 residues. The V end lost 3 bases, the J end lost 15 bases, and 12 bases lay between the germline ends. Germline-derived CDR1 and CDR2 are SNHLY and FYNNEI. The CDR3 region has the DNA TGTGCCAGCAGTGACGGGGTAGGTCTGTTCTTC. Amino acids: CASSDGVGLFF.

This chain joins TRBV5-1 and TRBJ1-1, with 7 bases aligning to TRBD1. The CDR3 loop spans 14 amino acids. V gave up 7 bases and J gave up 1 base; unmatched junction bases: 7. Germline CDR1 reads SGHRS; CDR2 reads YFSETQ. CDR3 sequence (DNA): TGCGCCAGCCGGACAGGCCCAAGGAACACTGAAGCTTTCTTT. This codes for CASRTGPRNTEAFF.

The chain has TRBV10-3 and TRBJ1-6; tentative D call: TRBD1 (6 bases). V was shortened by 6 bases and J by 10 bases, with 10 bases between the two germline ends. Germline V CDR1 and CDR2: ENHRY, SYGVKD. The CDR3 covers 12 residues. The CDR3 DNA is TGTGCCATCAGCGACCAGGGGTCACCCCTCCACTTT. Protein sequence: CAISDQGSPLHF.

This clone was recorded only once. The chain has TRBV6-5 and TRBJ2-7, with a possible D match to TRBD2 (5 bases). The CDR3 spans 13 residues. CDR1 and CDR2 (germline): MNHEY, SVGAGI. With 3 bases removed from V and 3 bases from J, the gap between germline ends came to 9 bases. CDR3 sequence (DNA): TGTGCCAGCAGTTATCCCGGGAACTACGAGCAGTACTTC. It yields the protein CASSYPGNYEQYF.

The chain joins TRBV2 to TRBJ1-5; unclear D gene. Germline lookup yields CDR1 SNHLY and CDR2 FYNNEI. This CDR3 has 13 residues. The V and J ends lost 6 bases and 7 bases respectively, with 13 bases between them. This CDR3 is CASRPSVNQPQHF. The CDR3 DNA follows: TGTGCCAGCAGGCCCAGTGTAAACCAGCCCCAGCATTTT.